What follows are 11 T cell receptor beta chains derived from one specimen sequenced in a study of CD8 T cells in Susac syndrome. Random hexamers were used to reverse transcribe the RNA input (about 0.45 to 1 ug). TCRdb itself ran the immunoSEQ multiplex PCR reads through MiXCR, one entry per CDR3 protein. The sample has 210,000 or so distinct CDR3 sequences, about 94% seen once. Source material: CD8+ T cells from PBMCs. Receptors were obtained from a human donor with multiple sclerosis.

The chain links TRBV15 to TRBJ2-1; the match to TRBD2 covers 13 bases. The junction had 21 bases not matched to a gene; V was cut back by 4 bases and J by 9 bases. Germline values: CDR1 LNHNV, CDR2 YYDKDF (reference sequence). The CDR3 spans 20 residues. CDR3 sequence reads: CATSKGTDLDLGLAGVEQFF. The CDR3 DNA sequence: TGTGCCACCAGCAAGGGGACGGACTTAGATCTCGGACTAGCGGGAGTTGAGCAGTTCTTC.

V usage is TRBV15 and J usage is TRBJ2-7; D not resolved. Trimming left V 0 bases short and J 3 bases short, with 15 bases between. Germline values: CDR1 LNHNV, CDR2 YYDKDF (reference sequence). The CDR3 extends over 16 amino acids. The CDR3 DNA is TGTGCCACCAGCAGAGATGTTGCGGAGATCATCTACGAGCAGTACTTC. This translates into CATSRDVAEIIYEQYF.

The genes are TRBV7-3 and TRBJ2-2; possible D gene TRBD2, 6 bases. Germline V gene lookup returns CDR1 SGHTA and CDR2 FQGTGA. The germline V and J ends were trimmed by 2 bases and 5 bases, with 9 bases remaining between them. The CDR3 is 14 residues long. The CDR3 here is CASSLGGATGELFF. CDR3 in DNA: TGTGCCAGCAGCTTAGGAGGGGCGACCGGGGAGCTGTTTTTT. The full variable domain, with the rest looked up from reference TRBV7-3 and TRBJ2-2, is GAGVSQTPSNKVTEKGKYVELRCDPISGHTALYWYRQSLGQGPEFLIYFQGTGAADDSGLPNDRFFAVRPEGSVSTLKIQRTERGDSAVYLCASSLGGATGELFFGEGSRLTVL.

The CDR3 reads CASSALGGREQFF. CDR3 DNA: TGTGCCAGCTCGGCTTTAGGCGGGCGCGAGCAGTTCTTC. The V call is TRBV18, the J call TRBJ2-1, with TRBD2 as a possible D gene (5 bases). CDR1 is KGHSH, CDR2 LQKENI, per germline. Trimming took off 6 bases at V and 10 bases at J, with 16 bases between the two ends. This CDR3 has 13 residues.

The V call is TRBV7-9, the J call TRBJ2-1, with D tentatively TRBD2 (6 bases). The germline V gene encodes CDR1 SEHNR and CDR2 FQNEAQ (reference sequence). The V gene lost 10 bases and the J gene lost 2 bases, with 12 bases spanning the gap. The CDR3 has 13 amino acids. In DNA form, the CDR3 reads TGTGCCACCGCGACTAGAACCTACAATGAGCAGTTCTTC. It specifies CATATRTYNEQFF. The whole variable domain, remainder taken from reference TRBV7-9 and TRBJ2-1, is DTGVSQNPRHKITKRGQNVTFRCDPISEHNRLYWYRQTLGQGPEFLTYFQNEAQLEKSRLLSDRFSAERPKGSFSTLEIQRTEQGDSAMYLCATATRTYNEQFFGPGTRLTVL.

The chain couples TRBV15 to TRBJ2-6, with D hard to call. Germline CDR1 is LNHNV and CDR2 is YYDKDF (reference sequence). The CDR3 covers 12 residues. Between the trimmed V and J ends, which lost 4 bases and 4 bases, there was a span of 2 bases. DNA of the CDR3: TGTGCCACCAGCACCGGGGCCAACGTCCTGACTTTC. Protein product: CATSTGANVLTF.

This clonotype has only a few counts. The chain employs TRBV9 and TRBJ2-6; D uncertain. Per germline, CDR1 SGDLS and CDR2 YYNGEE. V lost 0 bases to trimming and J lost 0 bases, with 4 bases between them. The length of the CDR3 is 15 residues. In DNA, the CDR3 is TGTGCCAGCAGCGTAGGGAGCTCTGGGGCCAACGTCCTGACTTTC. This codes for CASSVGSSGANVLTF.

V gene TRBV29-1 combines with J gene TRBJ1-2; unclear D gene. The V gene lost 6 bases and the J gene lost 8 bases, with 16 bases spanning the gap. CDR1 is SQVTM and CDR2 is ANQGSEA in the germline V gene. This CDR3 is 12 amino acids long. The CDR3 region has the DNA TGCAGCGTCCCCTGGGTGACTGGAGGCTACACCTTC. It translates to CSVPWVTGGYTF.

The gene calls are TRBV4-3 and TRBJ2-1; D is ambiguous. CDR3 length equals 15 residues. In germline, CDR1 is LGHNA, CDR2 YSLEER. V lost 0 bases, J lost 5 bases, and 11 bases lay in between. Here the CDR3 reads CASSQDSPADNEQFF. CDR3 DNA: TGCGCCAGCAGCCAAGATAGCCCCGCTGACAATGAGCAGTTCTTC.

The genes are TRBV7-9 and TRBJ1-2; a weak D match, TRBD1 (5 bases). CDR1 is SEHNR, CDR2 FQNEAQ, per germline (reference sequence). CDR3 length: 15 residues. The V and J ends lost 1 base and 1 base respectively, with 10 bases between them. In nucleotides, the CDR3 is TGTGCCAGCAGCTTAGGGGGGGACGGTAACTATGGCTACACCTTC. Amino acids: CASSLGGDGNYGYTF.

The J gene is TRBJ2-3, the V gene TRBV6-5; D remains unclear. V was shortened by 5 bases and J by 5 bases, with 11 bases between the two germline ends. CDR3 length: 13 amino acids. Germline values: CDR1 MNHEY, CDR2 SVGAGI. The CDR3: CASSPRDGDTQYF. CDR3 DNA sequence: TGTGCCAGCAGTCCACGAGACGGAGATACGCAGTATTTT.